This TCR beta chain was sequenced during a study of T cells after yellow fever vaccination (dated by TCRdb to the late 2010s). A note on the overall study: Memory subsets (EM, EMRA, CM and Tscm) were sorted on a BD FACS Aria III using CD3, CD45RA, CCR7 and CD95 staining. To follow T-cell clones before and after primary and booster YFV17D yellow fever vaccination, bulk TCR alpha and beta repertoires were sequenced over time. Memory subsets were sorted on days 0, 15 and 45 and at 18 months following primary vaccination, and on days 0, 15 and 45 following the 30-year booster. The SMART-Seq v4 Ultra Low Input RNA kit was used to prepare libraries from fractions with low cell numbers. The cohort comprised two healthy male donors, one aged 18 to 30 and one aged 30 to 40 years. Bulk PBMC replicates and cell subsets were isolated from blood drawn at multiple timepoints before and after both primary and secondary immunization. What the authors observed across the whole study: On day 0, almost all vaccine-responding clonotypes were below detection in the sorted memory subsets. Compared with the primary T-cell response, the secondary T-cell response was weaker but faster, peaking on day 5 rather than day 15. A small fraction of clonotypes showed up in both the CD4 and CD8 compartments, probably as a result of convergent recombination. Computational filtering was needed because FACS-sorted repertoires could contain abundant contaminating clonotypes from the bulk population. Only a couple of donors were included in the study, so the extent to which the findings can be generalized is limited. After the booster, most of the clones that had expanded following primary vaccination were detected again (roughly 97% of CD4 and around 90% of CD8), which suggests that memory was broadly maintained.

This clonotype was seen ten or more times. Nothing much larger sits one base from this clone, and base qualities are not available. This sample was sequenced with an Illumina NovaSeq 6000. Synthesis of TCR cDNA relied on 5'RACE template switching, a step that introduced a universal primer site along with unique molecular identifiers. cDNA synthesis was primed from both the TCR alpha and TCR beta constant segments. Library amplification involved two PCR steps, and the second step added sample barcodes and sequencing adapters. Sequencing of the libraries was done on either Illumina HiSeq 2500 (2x100 bp) or NovaSeq (2x150 bp). The authors processed their data as follows. MIGEC handled demultiplexing of reads and collapsing into UMI consensus sequences, while MiXCR performed V(D)J alignment. Clonotypes responding to the vaccine were identified with edgeR on replicate PBMC samples, with the criteria of FDR below 0.01 and a log2 fold change above 5 up to day 15. CD4 or CD8 identity was assigned to each bulk clonotype according to whether the clonotype was present at higher abundance in the sequenced CD4 repertoire or the sequenced CD8 repertoire. To estimate how each clone was distributed across memory phenotypes, clonotype frequencies in memory subsets were weighted by FACS-sorted cell numbers. TCRdb trimmed public reads at Q25 via fastp, called clones via MiXCR and kept in-frame beta chains. Rows matching on CDR3 protein sequence are summarized as one entry with the most common DNA and genes. TCRdb's processing, not the study's, gives the V and J calls here. Within this sample are 50,000 to 75,000 distinct CDR3 sequences, with about 5.2% of them counted one time only. The top ten constitute 25% to 40% of the sample.

CDR1 and CDR2, looked up from the germline V gene, are SGHAT and FQNNGV. V trim: 4 bases; J trim: 1 base; unmatched bases: 9. From the cysteine through the phenylalanine, the CDR3 covers 18 amino acids. Only the CDR3 region is kept as DNA, spanning 54 bases read in frame from base 1. Reading the label with the study, this specimen's treatment or condition is: live attenuated yellow fever vaccine strain. A standard Ficoll-Paque protocol was used to isolate PBMCs from peripheral blood. For sorted memory subsets, RNA extraction was done with the RNeasy Micro Kit. This TCR was sampled from a man aged 18 to 35 who received the YFV17D yellow fever vaccine. Specimen: PBMCs, either bulk or a sorted T-cell subset (CD4+, CD8+, memory, or dextramer-sorted; not recorded which), collected on the day of the yellow fever booster vaccination. The chain couples TRBV11-2 to TRBJ2-4, with TRBD1 identical over 11 junction bases. The nucleotide sequence is TGTGCCAGCAGCTCCGGGACAGGGGGGTCGTCGGCCAAAAACATTCAGTACTTC. It translates as CASSSGTGGSSAKNIQYF.